The 22 T cell receptor beta chains presented below share a single source sample, sequenced in a study of blood T cell repertoires in COVID-19. Data came from immunoSEQ multiplex PCR; TCRdb stores just in-frame clones and leaves some out. The sample carries around 200,000 clones, 85% to 90% recorded once. The source material was peripheral blood. The source is a woman aged 55-69 years with COVID-19, enrolled during active disease.

The genes are TRBV18 and TRBJ1-1; D is perhaps TRBD1 (5 bases). The germline V gene has CDR1 KGHSH and CDR2 LQKENI. This CDR3 contains 14 residues. V lost 3 bases, J lost 1 base, and 9 bases lay in between. The CDR3 sequence is CASSPGGANTEAFF. In nucleotides, the CDR3 is TGTGCCAGCTCACCGGGGGGAGCGAACACTGAAGCTTTCTTT.

V is TRBV19 and J is TRBJ2-1, with 7 positions matching TRBD1. Looked up from germline, CDR1 is LNHDA and CDR2 is SQIVND (reference sequence). The CDR3 consists of 14 residues. V lost 5 bases and J lost 7; bases outside the gene matches: 8. The chain's CDR3 is CASSPRQGGNEQFF. The CDR3 DNA reads TGTGCCAGTAGTCCAAGACAGGGTGGGAATGAGCAGTTCTTC. The whole variable domain, filled in from reference TRBV19 and TRBJ2-1, reads DGGITQSPKYLFRKEGQNVTLSCEQNLNHDAMYWYRQDPGQGLRLIYYSQIVNDFQKGDIAEGYSVSREKKESFPLTVTSAQKNPTAFYLCASSPRQGGNEQFFGPGTRLTVL.

The chain joins TRBV7-3 to TRBJ1-2; D may be TRBD1 (6 bases). Trimming took off 2 bases at V and 4 bases at J, with 17 bases between the two ends. The CDR3 runs to 16 residues. Germline V gives CDR1 SGHTA, CDR2 FQGTGA. The CDR3 nucleotides are TGTGCCAGCAGCTTAGGGAACAGGGTCCTTTTCTATGGCTACACCTTC. Its protein is CASSLGNRVLFYGYTF.

In its sample, this clone was seen once. This chain uses TRBV27 with TRBJ2-7, with 7 bases aligning to TRBD2. The CDR3 is 14 residues long. The ends lost 8 bases at V and 0 bases at J; junction bases unmatched: 7. Germline V gene data show CDR1 as MNHEY and CDR2 as SMNVEV (reference sequence). The CDR3 DNA reads as TGTGCCAGCGGAATAGGCGGGAGCTCCTACGAGCAGTACTTC. Translation: CASGIGGSSYEQYF.

This chain joins TRBV4-2 and TRBJ2-5; 8 bases line up with TRBD2. Germline V gene sequence: CDR1 LGHNA, CDR2 YNFKEQ. This CDR3 has 16 amino acids. The ends lost 6 bases at V and 3 bases at J; junction bases unmatched: 12. CDR3 region: CASRPLRAGVKETQYF. The CDR3 nucleotides are TGTGCCAGCAGGCCGCTCAGAGCGGGAGTAAAAGAGACCCAGTACTTC.

The chain links TRBV18 to TRBJ2-7, with TRBD1 identical over 9 bases. Looked up from germline, CDR1 is KGHSH and CDR2 is LQKENI. V trimming: 2 bases; J trimming: 6 bases; junction bases outside the gene matches: 11. This CDR3 comprises 16 residues. CDR3 sequence reads: CASSPTFGTGTPEQYF. CDR3 nucleotide sequence: TGTGCCAGCTCACCAACATTCGGGACAGGGACTCCCGAGCAGTACTTC.

This CDR3 is CASSEGPGVTQYF. The CDR3 nucleotides read TGTGCCAGCAGTGAAGGGCCGGGAGTAACGCAGTATTTT. The chain recombines TRBV2 with TRBJ2-3; weak D call: TRBD2 (6 bases). Germline V CDR1 and CDR2: SNHLY, FYNNEI. This CDR3 comprises 13 residues. V lost 1 base and J 9 bases, leaving 11 bases between the germline ends.

The V call is TRBV25-1, the J call TRBJ2-3; the match to TRBD1 covers 8 bases. Trimming at V came to 6 bases and at J to 3 bases, leaving 5 bases not matched to a gene. The germline V gene encodes CDR1 MGHDK and CDR2 SYGVNS. CDR3 length equals 14 residues. The CDR3 loop reads CASSTDRGTDTQYF. In DNA, the CDR3 is TGTGCCAGCAGCACAGACAGGGGAACAGATACGCAGTATTTT.

This clone was detected once. A read error may account for a junction end that differs from germline. The V gene is TRBV6-5, the J gene TRBJ1-5, with 7 bases identical to TRBD1. In germline, CDR1 is MNHEY, CDR2 SVGAGI. The CDR3 has 14 amino acids. In DNA, the CDR3 is TGTGCCAGCAGTGACTCGACAGGGAGTCAGCCCCAGCATTTT. Translating gives CASSDSTGSQPQHF.

The chain is built from TRBV5-4 and TRBJ1-3; D is perhaps TRBD1 (6 bases). Looked up from germline, CDR1 is SGHNT and CDR2 is YYREEE (reference sequence). The ends were cut back, 4 bases at V and 1 base at J, with 12 bases in the middle. This CDR3 is 15 amino acids long. This CDR3 reads CASSPGQLSGNTIYF. The CDR3 DNA is TGTGCCAGCAGCCCCGGACAGCTTTCTGGAAACACCATATATTTT.

This rearrangement joins TRBV12-3 or TRBV12-4 to TRBJ1-6; weak D call: TRBD1 (6 bases). This CDR3 spans 13 amino acids. V shed 8 bases and J shed 9 bases, with 14 bases lying between them. In DNA, the CDR3 is TGTGCCAGCGGCGTGCAGGGGAGTTCACCCCTCCACTTT. Translating gives CASGVQGSSPLHF.

The CDR3 nucleotides are TGTGCCAGCAGCTCGAGACAGGGGGCTGGCTATGGCTACACCTTC. Residues: CASSSRQGAGYGYTF. The V call is TRBV7-9, the J call TRBJ1-2; 10 bases are shared with TRBD1. J gave up 4 bases and V 4 bases, and 6 bases lay outside the gene matches. The germline gives CDR1 SEHNR, CDR2 FQNEAQ (reference sequence). The CDR3 spans 15 residues.

This clone was found a few times. The CDR3 loop is CASSPQQGAPAGELFF. CDR3 sequence (DNA): TGTGCCAGCTCACCACAGCAGGGGGCCCCAGCCGGGGAGCTGTTTTTT. The gene calls are TRBV18 and TRBJ2-2; TRBD1 matches at 8 bases. This CDR3 region has 16 residues. Trimming removed 1 base from V and 6 bases from J; junction bases left unmatched: 7. Germline CDR1 reads KGHSH; CDR2 reads LQKENI.

The chain carries TRBV6-6 and TRBJ2-7; TRBD1 agrees at 8 bases. The CDR3 runs to 13 residues. V lost 5 bases, J lost 5 bases, and 5 bases stayed unmatched. CDR1 and CDR2 (germline): MNHNY, SVGAGI (reference sequence). CDR3 region: CASSADRGHEQYF. The CDR3, as DNA: TGTGCCAGCAGTGCTGACAGGGGTCACGAGCAGTACTTC.

The chain joins TRBV9 to TRBJ2-5; 8 nucleotides match TRBD1. The CDR3 spans 14 residues. V gave up 3 bases and J gave up 4 bases; unmatched junction bases: 5. Germline assignment: CDR1 SGDLS and CDR2 YYNGEE. The chain's CDR3 is CASSARGLGETQYF. CDR3 nucleotide sequence: TGTGCCAGCAGCGCCAGGGGGCTCGGAGAGACCCAGTACTTC.

On this clone itself: Other DNA sequences within the sample encode an identical CDR3. The V and J genes are TRBV30 and TRBJ2-3; the D gene is possibly TRBD2 (6 bases). This CDR3 has 12 amino acids. V was cut by 0 bases and J by 5 bases, with 6 bases left in between. Germline lookup yields CDR1 GTSNPN and CDR2 SVGIG (reference sequence). CDR3 bases: TGTGCCTGGAGTGTGGGGGGAGATACGCAGTATTTT. Translated: CAWSVGGDTQYF.

This sequence joins TRBV5-4 and TRBJ2-1, with a possible D match to TRBD2 (5 bases). This CDR3 spans 15 amino acids. Germline loops: CDR1 SGHNT, CDR2 YYREEE (reference sequence). Deletions cut 4 bases from V and 3 bases from J, with 14 bases between. The CDR3 DNA reads as TGTGCCAGCAGCCCGGCGGGCCCTGTCTACAATGAGCAGTTCTTC. This translates into CASSPAGPVYNEQFF.

The V gene is TRBV10-3, the J gene TRBJ1-1, with a weak D call TRBD1 (6 bases). Per the germline V gene, CDR1 is ENHRY and CDR2 is SYGVKD. This CDR3 comprises 11 residues. Between the trimmed V and J ends, which lost 10 bases and 0 bases, there was a span of 6 bases. The CDR3, as DNA: TGTGCCACAGGGGTGAACACTGAAGCTTTCTTT. Translating it yields CATGVNTEAFF.

The chain carries TRBV27 and TRBJ2-1; 11 bases map to TRBD2. The CDR3 runs to 15 residues. Germline CDR1 and CDR2: MNHEY and SMNVEV (reference sequence). Trimming removed 7 bases from V and 3 bases from J; junction bases left unmatched: 5. CDR3 sequence: CASKLAGGLYNEQFF. In DNA, the CDR3 is TGTGCCAGCAAGCTAGCGGGAGGCCTCTACAATGAGCAGTTCTTC.

V gene TRBV19 combines with J gene TRBJ2-7; 7 bases agree with TRBD2. The CDR3 length is 21 residues. V lost 3 bases, J lost 3 bases, and 26 bases stayed unmatched. Germline CDR1 LNHDA, CDR2 SQIVND (reference sequence). The CDR3 nucleotides read TGTGCCAGTAGTATCCCTATCCAGACGCGAATGCGGGAGACGTCGCTCTACGAGCAGTACTTC. Its protein is CASSIPIQTRMRETSLYEQYF.

The chain links TRBV2 to TRBJ1-2; TRBD1 matches at 7 bases. Germline CDR1 SNHLY, CDR2 FYNNEI. After removal of 5 bases from V and 4 bases from J, the junction contained 4 bases not matched to a gene. This CDR3 region has 13 residues. DNA for the CDR3: TGTGCCAGCAGTTCCGGACAGGTCTATGGCTACACCTTC. Amino acid sequence: CASSSGQVYGYTF.

The chain links TRBV18 to TRBJ1-2, with a possible D match to TRBD1 (6 bases). The ends were cut back, 3 bases at V and 8 bases at J, with 13 bases in the middle. The CDR3 runs to 13 residues. CDR1 and CDR2 from the germline V gene are KGHSH and LQKENI. The CDR3: CASSPNGQSGYTF. The CDR3 bases are TGTGCCAGCTCACCTAATGGACAGTCCGGCTACACCTTC.